Each of the 28 T cell receptor beta chains below was sequenced from the same sample in a study of radiation and T cells in renal cell carcinoma. Here immunoSEQ multiplex PCR was the method, and the copy in TCRdb shows in-frame clones only, minus some. Of 100,000 to 150,000 clones listed, 70% to 90% are singletons. The time point denotes: blood 2 weeks post-SBRT. Treatment defined: 15 Gy SBRT to primary tumor, nephrectomy 4 weeks later. The specimen comprised blood, sampled from a patient whose treatment included radiotherapy and nephrectomy. These receptors were collected from a woman aged 60-70 years with renal cell carcinoma.

The rearrangement uses TRBV5-1 and TRBJ2-7; 10 bases are shared with TRBD2. Germline CDR1 SGHRS, CDR2 YFSETQ. The CDR3 spans 15 residues. V gave up 0 bases and J gave up 2 bases; unmatched junction bases: 2. The CDR3 DNA sequence: TGCGCCAGCAGCTTGGCTAGCGGGGGAACCTACGAGCAGTACTTC. Translating it yields CASSLASGGTYEQYF.

This chain uses TRBV5-6 with TRBJ1-2, with D maybe TRBD1 (5 bases). Germline CDR1 is SGHDT and CDR2 is YYEEEE. The ends were cut back, 0 bases at V and 4 bases at J, with 13 bases in the middle. This CDR3 spans 15 amino acids. The CDR3 DNA reads as TGTGCCAGCAGCTTGGGGGGGTTACGTAGCTATGGCTACACCTTC. Its protein product is CASSLGGLRSYGYTF.

This clone has a handful of counts. V usage is TRBV6-1 and J usage is TRBJ1-1, with D possibly TRBD1 on 5 matching bases. The ends were cut back, 8 bases at V and 0 bases at J, with 10 bases in the middle. This CDR3 has 13 amino acids. Germline CDR1 and CDR2: MNHNS and SASEGT. Written as DNA, the CDR3 is TGTGCCAGCGGAGGACACCTGAACACTGAAGCTTTCTTT. Its protein is CASGGHLNTEAFF.

This clone showed up just a few times. The gene calls are TRBV19 and TRBJ1-5; 11 bases are shared with TRBD1. This CDR3 is built from 17 residues. The trim removed 4 bases at V and 2 bases at J, leaving 7 bases unmatched. Germline V gene data show CDR1 as LNHDA and CDR2 as SQIVND (reference sequence). This CDR3 reads CASSKGTGGEGNQPQHF. The CDR3 bases are TGTGCCAGTAGTAAAGGGACAGGGGGAGAGGGCAATCAGCCCCAGCATTTT.

The chain couples TRBV6-1 to TRBJ2-7; the D gene is possibly TRBD1 (5 bases). The CDR3 consists of 14 residues. The V end was cut by 2 bases, the J end by 4 bases, with 12 bases between. Looked up from germline, CDR1 is MNHNS and CDR2 is SASEGT. The CDR3 spells CASSEMTATYEQYF. The CDR3 nucleotides are TGTGCCAGCAGTGAAATGACAGCCACTTACGAGCAGTACTTC.

V is TRBV7-9 and J is TRBJ1-1, with D possibly TRBD1 on 5 matching bases. The germline CDR1 and CDR2 sequences are SEHNR and FQNEAQ (reference sequence). Trimming removed 5 bases at V and 4 bases at J, with 17 bases between. The CDR3 length is 15 residues. This CDR3 reads CASSDRRELVTEAFF. In DNA, the CDR3 is TGTGCCAGCAGCGACCGCAGGGAGTTGGTCACTGAAGCTTTCTTT. Complete variable domain (other parts from reference TRBV7-9 and TRBJ1-1): DTGVSQNPRHKITKRGQNVTFRCDPISEHNRLYWYRQTLGQGPEFLTYFQNEAQLEKSRLLSDRFSAERPKGSFSTLEIQRTEQGDSAMYLCASSDRRELVTEAFFGQGTRLTVV.

The chain recombines TRBV5-6 with TRBJ2-3; D is perhaps TRBD1 (5 bases). The CDR3 contains 15 residues. Germline V gene data show CDR1 as SGHDT and CDR2 as YYEEEE. Trimming removed 1 base at V and 4 bases at J, with 13 bases between. The CDR3 is CASSLRAGMADTQYF. For the CDR3, the DNA is TGTGCCAGCAGCTTGCGGGCAGGGATGGCAGATACGCAGTATTTT.

Only one count was recorded for this clone. The chain uses TRBV4-2 and TRBJ2-2, with TRBD2 matching over 8 bases. Looked up from germline, CDR1 is LGHNA and CDR2 is YNFKEQ. The trim removed 1 base at V and 4 bases at J, leaving 8 bases unmatched. There are 17 residues in the CDR3. The CDR3 DNA follows: TGTGCCAGCAGCCAAGGATCCAGCGGGAGTGGCACCGGGGAGCTGTTTTTT. Protein sequence: CASSQGSSGSGTGELFF.

The chain combines TRBV25-1 with TRBJ2-7; 7 nucleotides agree with TRBD1. Germline-derived CDR1 and CDR2 are MGHDK and SYGVNS. The CDR3 contains 14 residues. V dropped 5 bases and J dropped 2; count of bases not matched to a gene: 6. The CDR3 coding sequence is TGTGCCAGCAGTATCGGGACAGAAACCTACGAGCAGTACTTC. Protein sequence: CASSIGTETYEQYF.

V and J are TRBV5-1 and TRBJ2-5; D is undetermined. The V and J ends lost 0 bases and 1 base respectively, with 10 bases between them. There are 15 residues in the CDR3. CDR1 and CDR2 (germline): SGHRS, YFSETQ. This chain's CDR3 is CASSLEDGPQETQYF. The CDR3 DNA follows: TGCGCCAGCAGCTTGGAGGACGGACCCCAAGAGACCCAGTACTTC.

The chain couples TRBV18 to TRBJ1-5, with D possibly matching TRBD1 (6 bases). Per the germline V gene, CDR1 is KGHSH and CDR2 is LQKENI. CDR3 length: 15 amino acids. V was shortened by 6 bases and J by 6 bases, with 18 bases between the two germline ends. CDR3 sequence reads: CASSRDLQGGQPQHF. In DNA, the CDR3 is TGTGCCAGCTCGCGAGACCTACAGGGTGGTCAGCCCCAGCATTTT.

The genes are TRBV28 and TRBJ2-7; no definite D call. CDR1 is MDHEN, CDR2 SYDVKM, per germline. The CDR3 has 14 amino acids. V lost 4 bases and J 2 bases, leaving 12 bases between the germline ends. For the CDR3, the DNA is TGTGCCAGCAGTTCCCCCTCGGGCCCCTACGAGCAGTACTTC. It specifies CASSSPSGPYEQYF. The complete variable domain, with remaining parts taken from reference TRBV28 and TRBJ2-7, reads DVKVTQSSRYLVKRTGEKVFLECVQDMDHENMFWYRQDPGLGLRLIYFSYDVKMKEKGDIPEGYSVSREKKERFSLILESASTNQTSMYLCASSSPSGPYEQYFGPGTRLTVT.

This clone was detected a few times. The V and J genes are TRBV30 and TRBJ1-1; no reliable D call. Germline CDR1 and CDR2: GTSNPN and SVGIG (reference sequence). The CDR3 runs 14 residues. The ends were cut back, 0 bases at V and 0 bases at J, with 8 bases in the middle. The chain's CDR3 is CAWSVRRVNTEAFF. CDR3 DNA: TGTGCCTGGAGTGTAAGACGGGTGAACACTGAAGCTTTCTTT.

The CDR3 nucleotides read TGTGCCAGTAGTATTAGGGGGATGGGGGCCAACGTCCTGACTTTC. The encoded protein is CASSIRGMGANVLTF. This chain links TRBV19 with TRBJ2-6, with D tentatively TRBD1 (6 bases). Germline V gene data show CDR1 as LNHDA and CDR2 as SQIVND (reference sequence). CDR3 length: 15 residues. Trimming shortened V by 3 bases and J by 4 bases, and 10 bases separated the two germline ends.

The genes are TRBV7-2 and TRBJ2-1; D is perhaps TRBD2 (6 bases). The ends were cut back, 2 bases at V and 8 bases at J, with 19 bases in the middle. Germline CDR1 and CDR2: SGHTA and FQGNSA. The CDR3 is 16 amino acids. The DNA of the CDR3 is TGTGCCAGCAGCTTAACTCGGCGGGGAGCGTACCATGAGCAGTTCTTC. Encoded protein: CASSLTRRGAYHEQFF.

This chain connects TRBV7-9 to TRBJ2-7; 9 bases are shared with TRBD1. The J segment lost 4 bases and the V segment lost 5 bases, leaving 6 bases of the junction unmatched. The CDR3 runs 14 residues. The germline gives CDR1 SEHNR, CDR2 FQNEAQ (reference sequence). The CDR3 DNA reads as TGTGCCAGCAGCACCGGGACAGGGCCTTACGAGCAGTACTTC. Translated: CASSTGTGPYEQYF.

The chain uses TRBV20-1 and TRBJ2-7; 10 nucleotides match TRBD1. Trimming at V came to 5 bases and at J to 8 bases, leaving 3 bases not matched to a gene. This CDR3 is 11 amino acids long. Germline lookup yields CDR1 DFQATT and CDR2 SNEGSKA (reference sequence). CDR3: CSARQGAKQYF. CDR3 DNA: TGCAGTGCTCGACAGGGGGCAAAGCAGTACTTC.

The V gene is TRBV2, the J gene TRBJ2-5, with D maybe TRBD1 (7 bases). Trimming took 1 base from V and 5 from J, leaving 14 bases between them. This CDR3 spans 15 amino acids. CDR1 and CDR2 from the germline V gene are SNHLY and FYNNEI. The CDR3 region has the DNA TGTGCCAGCAGTGAAGAAGGAGGGGGCAGGGAGACCCAGTACTTC. Amino acid sequence: CASSEEGGGRETQYF.

The V and J genes are TRBV29-1 and TRBJ2-3; a possible D gene is TRBD1 (6 bases). This CDR3 is 15 amino acids long. Germline CDR1 is SQVTM and CDR2 is ANQGSEA. Trimming pared 6 bases from V and 6 bases from J, leaving 22 bases between. CDR3 sequence reads: CSVRPGTTSGDTQYF. The CDR3 DNA reads as TGCAGCGTGAGGCCCGGGACAACTAGTGGGGATACGCAGTATTTT.

This clone showed up just once. V and J are TRBV28 and TRBJ1-2; no clear D gene. The germline CDR1 and CDR2 sequences are MDHEN and SYDVKM. The V end lost 6 bases, the J end lost 4 bases, and 12 bases lay between the germline ends. The CDR3 contains 13 residues. The chain's CDR3 is CASSYSGFYGYTF. CDR3 DNA: TGTGCCAGCAGCTACAGCGGCTTCTATGGCTACACCTTC.

The gene calls are TRBV11-3 and TRBJ2-7; D is uncertain. Trimming cost V 3 bases and J 3 bases, with 18 bases left between them. Germline lookup yields CDR1 SGHNT and CDR2 YENEEA. This CDR3 has 16 amino acids. The CDR3 DNA reads as TGTGCCAGCAGCTTTTCTTCCTGCGAAGTGGGCTACGAGCAGTACTTC. It yields the protein CASSFSSCEVGYEQYF.

This clone was recorded only once. V usage is TRBV6-5 and J usage is TRBJ2-3; no reliable D call. Germline CDR1 MNHEY, CDR2 SVGAGI. The CDR3 extends over 15 amino acids. Deletions cut 0 bases from V and 0 bases from J, with 7 bases between. CDR3 sequence (DNA): TGTGCCAGCAGTTACTCTGGCCGGAGCACAGATACGCAGTATTTT. Its protein is CASSYSGRSTDTQYF.

The CDR3 reads CASSLRGPFQETQYF. The CDR3 DNA is TGTGCCAGCAGTTTAAGGGGGCCTTTTCAAGAGACCCAGTACTTC. V usage is TRBV28 and J usage is TRBJ2-5, with 7 bases that match TRBD1. Germline trimming cut 2 bases from V and 2 bases from J; bases unmatched to any gene: 5. From germline, CDR1 is MDHEN and CDR2 SYDVKM. This CDR3 has 15 amino acids.

The chain has TRBV11-3 and TRBJ2-5, with D possibly being TRBD1 (6 bases). Germline V gene data show CDR1 as SGHNT and CDR2 as YENEEA. CDR3 size: 14 residues. Trimming left V 3 bases short and J 6 bases short, with 14 bases between. CDR3 amino acids: CASSLTGTIQTQYF. Here the CDR3 DNA reads TGTGCCAGCAGCTTGACCGGGACAATCCAGACCCAGTACTTC. The full variable domain, its missing parts supplied by reference TRBV11-3 and TRBJ2-5, is EAGVVQSPRYKIIEKKQPVAFWCNPISGHNTLYWYLQNLGQGPELLIRYENEEAVDDSQLPKDRFSAERLKGVDSTLKIQPAELGDSAVYLCASSLTGTIQTQYFGPGTRLLVL.

This clone was recorded a few times. V usage is TRBV27 and J usage is TRBJ1-1, with a tentative D call TRBD1 (6 bases). Trimming left V 2 bases short and J 3 bases short, with 13 bases between. Germline CDR1 and CDR2: MNHEY and SMNVEV (reference sequence). The CDR3 loop spans 15 amino acids. The CDR3 reads CASSLRPGEDTEAFF. The CDR3 coding sequence is TGTGCCAGCAGTTTAAGGCCAGGGGAGGACACTGAAGCTTTCTTT.

The rearrangement joins TRBV5-8 to TRBJ1-4; 7 bases align to TRBD1. The V gene's germline CDR1 is SGHTS and CDR2 YDEGEE. The CDR3 contains 17 residues. V was pared by 0 bases and J by 3 bases, with 8 bases of the junction left unmatched. The CDR3 protein is CASSLEGAAEANEKLFF. CDR3 coding DNA: TGTGCCAGCAGCTTGGAGGGGGCGGCGGAAGCTAATGAAAAACTGTTTTTT.

The chain carries TRBV6-1 and TRBJ1-1, with D perhaps TRBD1 (6 bases). The CDR3 is 14 amino acids. CDR1 and CDR2 from the germline V gene are MNHNS and SASEGT. Trimming took 5 bases from V and 4 from J, leaving 14 bases between them. The CDR3 region is CASSQTGPGTEAFF. CDR3 nucleotide sequence: TGTGCCAGCAGTCAAACAGGGCCAGGCACTGAAGCTTTCTTT.

This clone was seen more than once but under ten times. The V and J genes are TRBV19 and TRBJ1-1; 9 bases fit TRBD1. Trimming at V came to 10 bases and at J to 4 bases, leaving 13 bases not matched to a gene. The CDR3 has 15 residues. CDR1 and CDR2 (germline): LNHDA, SQIVND (reference sequence). This CDR3 is CATRSQGAEGTEAFF. CDR3 nucleotide sequence: TGTGCCACGAGATCACAGGGGGCGGAGGGCACTGAAGCTTTCTTT.